This paragraph covers one TCR beta chain sequence. This CDR3 has 12 residues. V was trimmed by 5 bases and J by 4 bases, leaving 8 bases between them. The germline V gene has CDR1 SGHTA and CDR2 FQGNSA. The data stem from a study of HIV-infected patients and healthy controls. From the 5' RACE reads, TCRdb called clonotypes with MiXCR, one entry per CDR3 protein. The sample records roughly 20,000 distinct CDR3 sequences, roughly 20% being singletons. The clonotype comes from a human donor in good health. V usage is TRBV7-2 and J usage is TRBJ1-1; no firm D call. The sample was CD8+ T cells from blood. The CDR3 loop is CASSPPGTEAFF. In DNA form, the CDR3 reads TGTGCCAGCAGCCCCCCGGGCACTGAAGCTTTCTTT. The complete variable domain, with remaining parts taken from reference TRBV7-2 and TRBJ1-1, reads GAGVSQSPSNKVTEKGKDVELRCDPISGHTALYWYRQSLGQGLEFLIYFQGNSAPDKSGLPSDRFSAERTGGSVSTLTIQRTQQEDSAVYLCASSPPGTEAFFGQGTRLTVV.